This T cell receptor (beta chain) was recovered during a study of blood T cell repertoires in COVID-19. Study information: Collection of acute and convalescent COVID-19 samples took place in the United States, Italy and Spain. PBMCs, B-cell-depleted T cells, or T cells provided the cDNA or gDNA that made up the material.

Germline CDR1 reads GTSNPN; CDR2 reads SVGIG (reference sequence). This CDR3 has 15 residues. V gave up 5 bases and J gave up 2 bases; unmatched junction bases: 10. The table lists this clone with a few counts. Using immunoSEQ multiplex PCR, the repertoire was profiled, and TCRdb retains in-frame clones only, with some absent. Of some 190,000 clones listed, 75% to 85% are singletons. The source material was peripheral blood. The source of this sequence is a man in his 60s with acute or convalescent COVID-19. V and J are TRBV30 and TRBJ2-7; the match to TRBD1 covers 9 bases. CDR3 protein: CAWDRVTGGPYEQYF. CDR3 nucleotide sequence: TGTGCCTGGGATAGAGTGACAGGGGGTCCCTACGAGCAGTACTTC.